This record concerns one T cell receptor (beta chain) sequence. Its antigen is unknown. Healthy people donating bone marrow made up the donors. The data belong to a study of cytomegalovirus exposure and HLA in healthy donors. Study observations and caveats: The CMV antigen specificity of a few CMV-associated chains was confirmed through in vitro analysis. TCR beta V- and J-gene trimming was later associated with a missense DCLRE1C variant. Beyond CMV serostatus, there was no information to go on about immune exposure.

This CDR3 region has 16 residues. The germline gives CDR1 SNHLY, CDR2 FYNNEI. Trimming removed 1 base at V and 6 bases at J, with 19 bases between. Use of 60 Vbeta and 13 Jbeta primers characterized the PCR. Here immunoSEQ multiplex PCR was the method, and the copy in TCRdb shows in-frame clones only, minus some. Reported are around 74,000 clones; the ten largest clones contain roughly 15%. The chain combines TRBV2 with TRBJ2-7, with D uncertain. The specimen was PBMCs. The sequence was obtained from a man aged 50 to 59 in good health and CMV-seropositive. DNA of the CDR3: TGTGCCAGCAGTGAAGGACGAGGTAGCTTCTACGGCGAGCAGTACTTC. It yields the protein CASSEGRGSFYGEQYF.